The 5 T cell receptor beta chains listed next were all sequenced from one sample in a study of blood T cell repertoires in COVID-19. Profiled with immunoSEQ multiplex PCR; TCRdb holds only in-frame clones, not every one. This sample carries a few hundred thousand clones, roughly 77% of them seen once, and the ten largest clones take over 0.95%. Sample: peripheral blood. The receptor source for this set is a human donor with acute or convalescent COVID-19. The donor label of this sample is uncertain.

In this sample, this clone turned up once. V and J are TRBV18 and TRBJ2-1; the D is unclear. The germline V gene has CDR1 KGHSH and CDR2 LQKENI. The length of the CDR3 is 11 residues. V was cut by 3 bases and J by 9 bases, with 6 bases left in between. The CDR3: CASSPGFEQFF. The CDR3 DNA reads TGTGCCAGCTCACCCGGGTTTGAGCAGTTCTTC.

The CDR3 is CARLGEQLPSSAGGGNEQFF. CDR3 coding DNA: TGTGCCAGGCTGGGAGAGCAGCTTCCATCAAGCGCGGGGGGTGGTAATGAGCAGTTCTTC. The V gene is TRBV7-4, the J gene TRBJ2-1, with 8 nucleotides matching TRBD2. The length of the CDR3 is 20 residues. With V trimmed by 9 bases and J by 7 bases, 29 bases remained unmatched. Germline CDR1 reads SGHVT; CDR2 reads SQSDAQ.

The chain combines TRBV6-5 with TRBJ2-7; TRBD1 is a possible D gene (5 bases). The ends were cut back, 6 bases at V and 12 bases at J, with 15 bases in the middle. The CDR3 contains 11 residues. Germline-derived CDR1 and CDR2 are MNHEY and SVGAGI. The CDR3 here is CASRDNLSLYF. CDR3 DNA: TGTGCCAGCAGGGACAACCTTTCTCTGTACTTC.

The chain uses TRBV5-6 and TRBJ1-1, with D possibly being TRBD1 (5 bases). CDR3 length: 14 residues. Trimming removed 4 bases at V and 4 bases at J, with 14 bases between. CDR1 SGHDT and CDR2 YYEEEE come from the germline V gene. CDR3: CASSVRQPATEAFF. Here the CDR3 DNA reads TGTGCCAGCAGCGTTCGACAGCCAGCCACTGAAGCTTTCTTT.

The sample holds one count of this clone. The rearrangement uses TRBV15 and TRBJ2-5, with 8 bases that match TRBD2. CDR1 LNHNV and CDR2 YYDKDF come from the germline V gene (reference sequence). With V trimmed by 1 base and J by 4 bases, 11 bases remained unmatched. This CDR3 is built from 17 residues. This chain's CDR3 is CATSRGLAGGRGETQYF. The CDR3 nucleotides read TGTGCCACCAGCAGAGGGCTTGCGGGAGGCCGCGGAGAGACCCAGTACTTC.